This T cell receptor (beta chain) was captured in a study of OX40 agonist ivuxolimab in advanced cancers. Study results and caveats: Individuals who were partial responders at 0.1-3.0 mg/kg had clonal expansion that ranked among the lowest. Expanded clones were, on average, more numerous in CD8+ T cells than in CD4+. At 0.1 to 3.0 mg/kg and by week 6, clonal expansion occurred in CD4+ and CD8+ blood T cells.

In its sample, this clone was seen a few times. Its cognate antigen is unknown. The CDR3 sequence is 15 residues long. Germline V gene lookup returns CDR1 WNHNN and CDR2 SYGVQD (reference sequence). After removal of 6 bases from V and 2 bases from J, the junction contained 4 bases not matched to a gene. The investigators sampled blood at baseline, at cycle 4 day 1, and at cycle 7 day 1. The assay was immunoSEQ multiplex PCR, and TCRdb's table has in-frame clones only and misses some. The sample consists of around 79,000 clones, roughly 90% of them appearing once. The gene calls are TRBV10-1 and TRBJ2-3; 11 nucleotides line up with TRBD2. The sequencing used CD4+ or CD8+ T cells sorted from blood, collected in a trial of the OX40 agonist ivuxolimab. The receptor was isolated from an adult with an advanced solid tumor such as melanoma, head and neck, liver or kidney cancer. The CDR3 region is CASSRLAGLTDTQYF. As DNA, the CDR3 is TGCGCCAGCAGCCGACTAGCGGGACTCACAGATACGCAGTATTTT.